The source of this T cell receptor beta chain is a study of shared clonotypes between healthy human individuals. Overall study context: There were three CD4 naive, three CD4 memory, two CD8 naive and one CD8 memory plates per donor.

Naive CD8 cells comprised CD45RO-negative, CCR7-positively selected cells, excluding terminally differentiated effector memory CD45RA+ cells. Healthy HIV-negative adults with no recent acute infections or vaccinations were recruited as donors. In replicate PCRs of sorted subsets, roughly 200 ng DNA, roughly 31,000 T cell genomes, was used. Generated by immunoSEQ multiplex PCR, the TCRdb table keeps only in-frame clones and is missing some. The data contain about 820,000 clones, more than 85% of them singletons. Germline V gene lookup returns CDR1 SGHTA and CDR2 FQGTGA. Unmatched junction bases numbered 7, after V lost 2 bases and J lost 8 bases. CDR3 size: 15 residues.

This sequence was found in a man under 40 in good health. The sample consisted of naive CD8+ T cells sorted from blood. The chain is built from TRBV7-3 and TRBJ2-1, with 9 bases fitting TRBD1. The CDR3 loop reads CASSLEQGAIDEQFF. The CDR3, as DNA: TGTGCCAGCAGCTTAGAACAGGGGGCGATCGATGAGCAGTTCTTC. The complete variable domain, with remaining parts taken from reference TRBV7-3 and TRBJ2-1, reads GAGVSQTPSNKVTEKGKYVELRCDPISGHTALYWYRQSLGQGPEFLIYFQGTGAADDSGLPNDRFFAVRPEGSVSTLKIQRTERGDSAVYLCASSLEQGAIDEQFFGPGTRLTVL.